This paragraph covers one TCR beta chain sequence. This sample was taken from a study of CD8 T cells in Susac syndrome. Looked up from germline, CDR1 is LGHNA and CDR2 is YNFKEQ. J lost 3 bases, V lost 4 bases, and 10 bases had no gene match. The CDR3 has 16 residues. The RNA input was roughly 0.45 to 1 ug, and it was reverse transcribed with random hexamers. TCRdb re-derived calls from the immunoSEQ multiplex PCR reads in MiXCR, one entry per CDR3 protein. The sample contains about 150,000 distinct CDR3 sequences, approximately 95% of which appear only once. The specimen sequenced was CD4+ T cells from PBMCs. This clonotype was sampled from a human donor with Susac syndrome. The chain links TRBV4-2 to TRBJ2-5; 8 bases agree with TRBD2. The CDR3: CASSPVFSGGEETQYF. CDR3 DNA sequence: TGTGCCAGCAGCCCTGTATTCTCGGGGGGGGAAGAGACCCAGTACTTC.